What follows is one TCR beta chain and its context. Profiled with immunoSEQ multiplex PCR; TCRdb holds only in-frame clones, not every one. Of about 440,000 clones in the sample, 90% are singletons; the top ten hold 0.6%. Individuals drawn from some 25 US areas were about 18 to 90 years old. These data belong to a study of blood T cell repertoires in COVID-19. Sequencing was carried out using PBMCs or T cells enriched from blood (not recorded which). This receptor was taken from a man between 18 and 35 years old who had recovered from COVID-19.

The CDR3 DNA sequence: TGTGCCAGCAGCGTAGCGTTACAGCCCTATGGCTACACCTTC. Translation gives CASSVALQPYGYTF. The chain links TRBV9 to TRBJ1-2; D ambiguous. The CDR3 length is 14 residues. With 0 bases removed from V and 4 bases from J, the gap between germline ends came to 10 bases. Germline CDR1 SGDLS, CDR2 YYNGEE.